These T cell receptor beta chains were read from a single sample in a study of yellow fever vaccine responses in identical twins. TCRdb called the RT-PCR reads again in MiXCR, with one record for every CDR3 protein. The table lists over 15,000 distinct CDR3 sequences, around two thirds of them singletons. This specimen consisted of T cells from blood (PBMCs), unsorted or a sorted subset (not recorded which), obtained before or after yellow fever vaccination (not recorded which). These receptors were collected from a woman aged 18-29 years who received the yellow fever vaccine. Both conserved end residues are part of each CDR3. A D gene is named only where the DNA matches it firmly. Size values are once, few and many counts, or a class for expanded clones, and some rows have none.

clone size	D gene	CDR3 length	V gene	J gene	CDR3 DNA	CDR3 protein
NA	NA	13	TRBV11-1	TRBJ2-5	TGTGCCAGCAGCTTAACCTCGAGGGAGACCCAGTACTTC	CASSLTSRETQYF
NA	NA	16	TRBV3-1	TRBJ1-2	TGTGCCAGCAGCCAAGGGACCAGGGCTGGGCCCTATGGCTACACCTTC	CASSQGTRAGPYGYTF
NA	NA	13	TRBV29-1	TRBJ2-1	TGCAGCGTTGAGGGGCAGAAGCTTGGTTCATTGTTCTTC	CSVEGQKLGSLFF
once	TRBD2	13	TRBV29-1	TRBJ2-2	TGCAGATCCAGACTAGCTCGGACCGGGGAGCTGTTTTTT	CRSRLARTGELFF
NA	TRBD2	18	TRBV18	TRBJ2-1	TGTGCCAGCTCACCACGGCTAGCGGGGGAGGCCTCCTACAATGAGCAGTTCTTC	CASSPRLAGEASYNEQFF
few	NA	14	TRBV7-7	TRBJ2-5	TGTGCCAGCAGCTTGACGGGCTCGGGGGAGACCCAGTACTTC	CASSLTGSGETQYF
NA	NA	13	TRBV11-3	TRBJ2-7	TGTGCCAGCAGCTTAGTTAGCGCCTACGAGCAGTACTTC	CASSLVSAYEQYF
NA	NA	13	TRBV29-1	TRBJ2-1	TGCAGCGTTGGGCTACCCCTATACAATGAGCAGTTCTTC	CSVGLPLYNEQFF
NA	NA	15	TRBV6-1	TRBJ2-1	TGTGCCAGCAGTGAAGATGAGGGAACCTACAATGAGCAGTTCTTC	CASSEDEGTYNEQFF
NA	NA	16	TRBV5-4	TRBJ2-1	TGTGCCAGCAGCTTGGGGGGCGACGGCTCCTACAATGAGCAGTTCTTC	CASSLGGDGSYNEQFF
once	NA	15	TRBV3-1	TRBJ2-1	TGTGCCAGCAGCCAAGTACAGTTTACCTACAATGAGCAGTTCTTC	CASSQVQFTYNEQFF
NA	NA	12	TRBV18	TRBJ2-5	TGTGCCAGCTCACCATACCAAGAGACCCAGTACTTC	CASSPYQETQYF
NA	NA	15	TRBV6-1	TRBJ2-3	TGTGCCAGCAGTGAAGATGGTGTCAGGGCAGATACGCAGTATTTT	CASSEDGVRADTQYF
NA	TRBD2	13	TRBV3-1	TRBJ2-1	TGTGCCAGCAGCCCCTCGGGGGGCAATGAGCAGTTCTTC	CASSPSGGNEQFF
few	TRBD2	14	TRBV29-1	TRBJ2-3	TGCAGCGTTCGGACTAGCGGCTTCACAGATACGCAGTATTTT	CSVRTSGFTDTQYF
few	NA	17	TRBV3-1	TRBJ2-4	TGTGCCAGCAGCCAAGATATTCGGGATTCTGCCAAAAACATTCAGTACTTC	CASSQDIRDSAKNIQYF
NA	TRBD2	15	TRBV11-2	TRBJ2-7	TGTGCCAGCAGCTTAGTTCTAGCGGGAGGGTACGAGCAGTACTTC	CASSLVLAGGYEQYF
NA	TRBD1	15	TRBV11-2	TRBJ1-1	TGTGCCAGCAGCTTAGAGGGGACAGCTGACACTGAAGCTTTCTTT	CASSLEGTADTEAFF
NA	NA	15	TRBV18	TRBJ2-1	TGTGCCAGCTCACCACGAGTTAACGCCTACAATGAGCAGTTCTTC	CASSPRVNAYNEQFF
NA	NA	12	TRBV12-3/TRBV12-4	TRBJ2-7	TGTGCCAGCGCTGGGATAGCGAGCGAGCAGTACTTC	CASAGIASEQYF
NA	NA	10	TRBV29-1	TRBJ2-7	TGCAGCGTTTACAAGGGCGAGCAGTACTTC	CSVYKGEQYF
NA	NA	14	TRBV6-2/TRBV6-3	TRBJ2-5	TGTGCCAGCAGACTCGAAGCGGCGCAAGAGACCCAGTACTTC	CASRLEAAQETQYF
NA	NA	15	TRBV9	TRBJ1-5	TGTGCCAGCAGCGCAGGCCCTTTGGGCAATCAGCCCCAGCATTTT	CASSAGPLGNQPQHF
NA	NA	13	TRBV9	TRBJ1-1	TGTGCCAGCAGCCCCCCCGGGAGCACTGAAGCTTTCTTT	CASSPPGSTEAFF
NA	NA	15	TRBV10-3	TRBJ1-1	TGTGCCATCACCGCTTTAGAGGGGGGTGATACTGAAGCTTTCTTT	CAITALEGGDTEAFF
NA	TRBD2	17	TRBV6-2/TRBV6-3	TRBJ2-1	TGTGCCAGCAGTTACTCCCTAGCGGGGGGACTATACAATGAGCAGTTCTTC	CASSYSLAGGLYNEQFF
few	NA	13	TRBV18	TRBJ2-5	TGTGCCAGCTCATCGACAGAACAAGAGACCCAGTACTTC	CASSSTEQETQYF
NA	NA	14	TRBV10-2	TRBJ2-3	TGCGCCAGCATGGTCCTAGGAGGGGCAGATACGCAGTATTTT	CASMVLGGADTQYF
NA	NA	17	TRBV4-1	TRBJ1-3	TGCGCCAGCAGCCAAGGATTGGACAGATCTTCTGGAAACACCATATATTTT	CASSQGLDRSSGNTIYF
few	TRBD1	14	TRBV7-6	TRBJ1-6	TGTGCCAGCAGCCGACAGGGCCCTAATTCACCCCTCCACTTT	CASSRQGPNSPLHF
NA	NA	16	TRBV6-5	TRBJ2-7	TGTGCCAGCAGTTACTCCAAGCCGACGGGCCTCTACGAGCAGTACTTC	CASSYSKPTGLYEQYF
NA	TRBD2	16	TRBV14	TRBJ2-2	TGTGCCAGCAGCCAAGTTGCGGGGGCGAACACCGGGGAGCTGTTTTTT	CASSQVAGANTGELFF
NA	TRBD2	15	TRBV5-4	TRBJ2-7	TGTGCCAGCAGCGAGGGACTAGCGGGAAAAGGCGAGCAGTACTTC	CASSEGLAGKGEQYF
NA	TRBD2	16	TRBV12-3/TRBV12-4	TRBJ2-2	TGTGCCAGCAGTTTAGCACTAGCGGGGCACACCGGGGAGCTGTTTTTT	CASSLALAGHTGELFF
once	NA	13	TRBV11-2	TRBJ2-5	TGTGCCAGCAGCTTTTCCTATAAAGAGACCCAGTACTTC	CASSFSYKETQYF
NA	NA	13	TRBV11-1	TRBJ2-3	TGTGCCAGCAGCTTAGTAAACGGAGATACGCAGTATTTT	CASSLVNGDTQYF
NA	NA	15	TRBV18	TRBJ1-3	TGTGCCAGCTCATTGGACAGATTCTCTGGAAACACCATATATTTT	CASSLDRFSGNTIYF
NA	NA	13	TRBV11-1	TRBJ2-1	TGTGCCAGCAGCTTAGGGGCCACATTTGAGCAGTTCTTC	CASSLGATFEQFF
NA	NA	14	TRBV6-1	TRBJ2-7	TGTGCCAGCAGTACAGGTATTGGGTCCTACGAGCAGTACTTC	CASSTGIGSYEQYF
NA	NA	12	TRBV4-1	TRBJ2-3	TGCGCCAGCAGCCAAGTAGGCGATACGCAGTATTTT	CASSQVGDTQYF
NA	TRBD1	15	TRBV11-3	TRBJ2-1	TGTGCCAGCAGCTTAGGGGACAGATACAACAATGAGCAGTTCTTC	CASSLGDRYNNEQFF
NA	NA	14	TRBV10-3	TRBJ1-1	TGTGCCATCAGTGAGTCCGGGGGCTGGACTGAAGCTTTCTTT	CAISESGGWTEAFF
NA	TRBD1	15	TRBV29-1	TRBJ1-1	TGCAGCGTTGACGTCGAAGGGGGCATGAACACTGAAGCTTTCTTT	CSVDVEGGMNTEAFF
NA	NA	14	TRBV7-6	TRBJ2-3	TGTGCCAGCAGCTTGGGCGGGAACGCAGATACGCAGTATTTT	CASSLGGNADTQYF
NA	NA	15	TRBV2	TRBJ2-7	TGTGCCAGCAGTGAAGTGTGGACAAGGGGCTACGAGCAGTACTTC	CASSEVWTRGYEQYF